A single sample gave rise to the 25 T cell receptor beta chains below, sequenced in a study of T-cell reconstitution after alpha-beta-depleted transplantation in children. Unique molecular identifiers were used in preparing the TCRbeta library. TCRdb re-called the PCR reads with MiXCR, one entry per CDR3 protein. The table records about 440,000 distinct CDR3 sequences, approximately 41% of them present only once. Here the sequenced sample was PBMCs, taken before TCRalphabeta/CD19-depleted stem cell transplant. The receptors derive from a girl aged 2 to 9 with aplastic anemia, due to receive a stem cell transplant.

This clonotype was found many times. The rearrangement joins TRBV5-1 to TRBJ2-7, with 7 bases identical to TRBD2. The CDR3 has 13 residues. Germline CDR1 is SGHRS and CDR2 is YFSETQ. With V trimmed by 4 bases and J by 6 bases, 7 bases remained unmatched. CDR3 in amino acids: CASSREVVTEQYF. DNA of the CDR3: TGCGCCAGCAGCCGGGAGGTGGTAACCGAGCAGTACTTC.

A single count supports this clonotype. The chain uses TRBV4-1 and TRBJ1-6; 7 nucleotides line up with TRBD1. The germline V gene encodes CDR1 MGHRA and CDR2 YSYEKL. The CDR3 is 15 residues long. The V segment lost 0 bases and the J segment 10 bases; nucleotides outside the gene matches: 6. The DNA for the CDR3 is TGCGCCAGCAGCCAAGATTCAGGGGGGAGGTCACCCCTCCACTTT. This codes for CASSQDSGGRSPLHF.

CDR3 bases: TGTGCCAGCAGCCCAGAAGGGGTCGCCGTCTACGAGCAGTACTTC. Its protein is CASSPEGVAVYEQYF. This sequence joins TRBV7-9 and TRBJ2-7; the D gene is possibly TRBD1 (5 bases). Germline V gives CDR1 SEHNR, CDR2 FQNEAQ (reference sequence). Trimming removed 5 bases at V and 3 bases at J, with 17 bases between. The CDR3 covers 15 residues.

This chain uses TRBV27 with TRBJ2-4; 8 bases line up with TRBD1. CDR1 and CDR2 (germline): MNHEY, SMNVEV (reference sequence). The CDR3 sequence is 16 residues long. Unmatched junction bases numbered 6, after V lost 5 bases and J lost 0 bases. For the CDR3, the DNA is TGTGCCAGCAGTATAGAGCAGGGGGCAGCCAAAAACATTCAGTACTTC. Its translation: CASSIEQGAAKNIQYF.

This rearrangement joins TRBV28 to TRBJ1-2; D not certain. The CDR3 is 13 amino acids. From germline, CDR1 is MDHEN and CDR2 SYDVKM. Trimming left V 7 bases short and J 3 bases short, with 12 bases between. CDR3 amino acids: CASTPADHYGYTF. In DNA, the CDR3 is TGTGCCAGCACCCCAGCGGACCACTATGGCTACACCTTC.

The chain couples TRBV10-2 to TRBJ2-3; no clear D gene. With 2 bases removed from V and 1 base from J, the gap between germline ends came to 7 bases. This CDR3 is 14 amino acids long. The germline gives CDR1 WSHSY, CDR2 SAAADI. CDR3 residues: CASSEQPGTDTQYF. The CDR3 nucleotides are TGCGCCAGCAGTGAGCAGCCAGGCACAGATACGCAGTATTTT.

The V call is TRBV20-1, the J call TRBJ1-2; 10 bases agree with TRBD1. CDR1 is DFQATT and CDR2 is SNEGSKA in the germline V gene (reference sequence). This CDR3 has 12 residues. Unmatched junction bases numbered 6, after V lost 6 bases and J lost 8 bases. In nucleotides, the CDR3 is TGCAGTGCCACCGGGACAGGGGAAGGCTACACCTTC. As protein: CSATGTGEGYTF.

The V and J genes are TRBV5-6 and TRBJ1-6; the match to TRBD1 covers 9 bases. This CDR3 is 15 amino acids long. V was pared by 4 bases and J by 10 bases, with 9 bases of the junction left unmatched. The germline V gene has CDR1 SGHDT and CDR2 YYEEEE. For the CDR3, the DNA is TGTGCCAGCAGCCTGGGACAGGGAACGGGATCACCCCTCCACTTT. It encodes CASSLGQGTGSPLHF.

V gene TRBV7-2 combines with J gene TRBJ1-5; maybe TRBD1 (6 bases). From germline, CDR1 is SGHTA and CDR2 FQGNSA. V gave up 1 base and J gave up 7 bases, with 11 bases separating them. This CDR3 is built from 14 residues. In nucleotides, the CDR3 is TGTGCCAGCAGCTTAGGGGGGGCTATCCAGCCCCAGCATTTT. Translating gives CASSLGGAIQPQHF.

At least ten counts were recorded for this clonotype. The rearrangement joins TRBV2 to TRBJ1-1; 8 bases agree with TRBD1. CDR1 and CDR2 (germline): SNHLY, FYNNEI. The CDR3 is 18 amino acids. The V gene end was trimmed by 3 bases and the J gene end by 0 bases; junction bases not matched to a gene: 12. The CDR3 reads CASSEGPGGSLMNTEAFF. The DNA of the CDR3 is TGTGCCAGCAGTGAGGGGCCAGGGGGCAGTCTAATGAACACTGAAGCTTTCTTT.

This clonotype was detected ten times or more. V and J are TRBV27 and TRBJ2-1; tentative D call: TRBD2 (5 bases). Germline CDR1 and CDR2: MNHEY and SMNVEV (reference sequence). V was pared by 3 bases and J by 4 bases, with 7 bases between. This CDR3 has 13 residues. The CDR3 DNA reads TGTGCCAGCAGTTTTCGGAGGTACAATGAGCAGTTCTTC. This codes for CASSFRRYNEQFF.

The genes are TRBV3-1 and TRBJ1-2; D gene ambiguous. V was clipped by 1 base and J by 4 bases, with 10 bases between them. The CDR3 is made up of 14 amino acids. From germline, CDR1 is LGHDT and CDR2 YNNKEL (reference sequence). The CDR3 DNA is TGTGCCAGCAGCCAAGGTAGACTTATCTATGGCTACACCTTC. Encoded protein: CASSQGRLIYGYTF.

This clonotype has more than one count but fewer than ten. This rearrangement joins TRBV18 to TRBJ2-3, with D perhaps TRBD1 (5 bases). CDR3 length: 15 amino acids. Germline values: CDR1 KGHSH, CDR2 LQKENI. The V end lost 0 bases, the J end lost 3 bases, and 10 bases lay between the germline ends. CDR3 sequence (DNA): TGTGCCAGCTCACCACCGTATCAGGGAACAGATACGCAGTATTTT. The encoded protein is CASSPPYQGTDTQYF. Using reference TRBV18 and TRBJ2-3 for the parts outside the CDR3, the full variable domain is NAGVMQNPRHLVRRRGQEARLRCSPMKGHSHVYWYRQLPEEGLKFMVYLQKENIIDESGMPKERFSAEFPKEGPSILRIQQVVRGDSAAYFCASSPPYQGTDTQYFGPGTRLTVL.

Only one count was recorded for this clonotype. J is TRBJ2-2 and V is TRBV2, with TRBD2 matching 8 bases. The germline gives CDR1 SNHLY, CDR2 FYNNEI. The V segment lost 4 bases and the J segment 6 bases; nucleotides outside the gene matches: 10. The CDR3 runs to 16 residues. In DNA form, the CDR3 reads TGTGCCAGCAGTGCCCTAGCGGGTATCGTATCCGGGGAGCTGTTTTTT. The encoded protein is CASSALAGIVSGELFF.

The chain couples TRBV11-1 to TRBJ2-5; 8 nucleotides agree with TRBD1. The V and J ends lost 5 bases and 4 bases, in that order; junction bases with no gene match: 6. The CDR3 totals 14 residues. CDR1 and CDR2 from the germline V gene are SGHAT and FQDESV (reference sequence). In DNA form, the CDR3 reads TGTGCCAGCAGCAAGACAGGGGCCGGAGAGACCCAGTACTTC. Its protein product is CASSKTGAGETQYF.

The V and J genes are TRBV12-3 or TRBV12-4 and TRBJ1-2; D is perhaps TRBD1 (5 bases). Trimming removed 8 bases at V and 5 bases at J, with 9 bases between. CDR3 size: 11 residues. The CDR3 loop reads CASFGAYGYTF. The CDR3 region has the DNA TGTGCCAGCTTTGGGGCTTATGGCTACACCTTC.

A few counts support this clonotype. The chain uses TRBV5-1 and TRBJ1-1; D is undetermined. This CDR3 has 15 residues. V lost 3 bases to trimming and J lost 1 base, with 13 bases between them. The germline V gene encodes CDR1 SGHRS and CDR2 YFSETQ. CDR3 region: CASSWRTDQNTEAFF. CDR3 in DNA: TGCGCCAGCAGCTGGAGGACCGACCAGAACACTGAAGCTTTCTTT.

This clonotype was picked up a small number of times. The V gene is TRBV7-3, the J gene TRBJ2-2; 8 nucleotides agree with TRBD1. This CDR3 spans 18 amino acids. Germline V gives CDR1 SGHTA, CDR2 FQGTGA. With 5 bases clipped from V and 2 bases from J, the junction kept 13 bases outside the gene matches. The CDR3 spells CASSHGRGLELNTGELFF. Here the CDR3 DNA reads TGTGCCAGCAGCCACGGCAGGGGGCTCGAATTAAACACCGGGGAGCTGTTTTTT.

This chain joins TRBV9 and TRBJ2-1; 8 positions match TRBD2. The CDR3 consists of 14 residues. With V trimmed by 4 bases and J by 9 bases, 9 bases remained unmatched. Germline V gene data show CDR1 as SGDLS and CDR2 as YYNGEE. This chain's CDR3 is CASSLRTSQGEQFF. CDR3 DNA sequence: TGTGCCAGCAGCCTAAGGACTAGCCAGGGTGAGCAGTTCTTC.

The chain recombines TRBV29-1 with TRBJ2-7; 9 nucleotides match TRBD1. The CDR3 has 13 residues. Germline-derived CDR1 and CDR2 are SQVTM and ANQGSEA. V lost 7 bases, J lost 2 bases, and 6 bases stayed unmatched. CDR3 sequence reads: CSARTGDTYEQYF. Written as DNA, the CDR3 is TGCAGCGCCAGGACAGGGGACACCTACGAGCAGTACTTC.

This clonotype was recorded many times. This rearrangement joins TRBV7-2 to TRBJ2-2, with 7 bases identical to TRBD2. V dropped 5 bases and J dropped 0; count of bases not matched to a gene: 3. Per the germline V gene, CDR1 is SGHTA and CDR2 is FQGNSA. The CDR3 loop spans 15 amino acids. CDR3 in DNA: TGTGCCAGCAGCCCAGCGGGGTCGAACACCGGGGAGCTGTTTTTT. The encoded protein is CASSPAGSNTGELFF.

This clonotype was seen ten or more times. The chain has TRBV14 and TRBJ2-3; TRBD2 matches at 7 bases. V was pared by 2 bases and J by 3 bases, with 2 bases of the junction left unmatched. The length of the CDR3 is 14 residues. The germline CDR1 and CDR2 sequences are SGHDN and FVKESK. The chain's CDR3 is CASSQRLATDTQYF. DNA of the CDR3: TGTGCCAGCAGCCAACGACTAGCAACAGATACGCAGTATTTT. Variable domain in full (rest from reference TRBV14 and TRBJ2-3): EAGVTQFPSHSVIEKGQTVTLRCDPISGHDNLYWYRRVMGKEIKFLLHFVKESKQDESGMPNNRFLAERTGGTYSTLKVQPAELEDSGVYFCASSQRLATDTQYFGPGTRLTVL.

In its sample, this clonotype was seen once. This rearrangement joins TRBV7-8 to TRBJ2-2; 11 nucleotides match TRBD2. The CDR3 has 16 amino acids. Germline V CDR1 and CDR2: SGHVS, FQNEAQ. V shed 5 bases, J shed 4 bases, and the junction held 6 bases outside the gene matches. The CDR3 sequence is CASSLGTSGPTGELFF. The DNA for the CDR3 is TGTGCCAGCAGCCTCGGGACTAGCGGTCCCACCGGGGAGCTGTTTTTT.

This clonotype has ten or more counts. The gene calls are TRBV29-1 and TRBJ2-2, with TRBD1 matching 8 bases. Germline lookup yields CDR1 SQVTM and CDR2 ANQGSEA. The CDR3 has 14 amino acids. The ends lost 4 bases at V and 3 bases at J; junction bases unmatched: 4. CDR3 amino acids: CSVVGQGYTGELFF. CDR3 coding DNA: TGCAGCGTTGTAGGACAGGGATACACCGGGGAGCTGTTTTTT.

This clonotype appeared many times. The rearrangement links TRBV29-1 to TRBJ2-5; D may be TRBD1 (6 bases). CDR1 and CDR2 (germline): SQVTM, ANQGSEA. The CDR3 extends over 12 amino acids. Trimming pared 6 bases from V and 9 bases from J, leaving 17 bases between. The CDR3 nucleotides are TGCAGCGTAGTCCAGGGGTCTCTTTCCCAGTACTTC. Protein sequence: CSVVQGSLSQYF.